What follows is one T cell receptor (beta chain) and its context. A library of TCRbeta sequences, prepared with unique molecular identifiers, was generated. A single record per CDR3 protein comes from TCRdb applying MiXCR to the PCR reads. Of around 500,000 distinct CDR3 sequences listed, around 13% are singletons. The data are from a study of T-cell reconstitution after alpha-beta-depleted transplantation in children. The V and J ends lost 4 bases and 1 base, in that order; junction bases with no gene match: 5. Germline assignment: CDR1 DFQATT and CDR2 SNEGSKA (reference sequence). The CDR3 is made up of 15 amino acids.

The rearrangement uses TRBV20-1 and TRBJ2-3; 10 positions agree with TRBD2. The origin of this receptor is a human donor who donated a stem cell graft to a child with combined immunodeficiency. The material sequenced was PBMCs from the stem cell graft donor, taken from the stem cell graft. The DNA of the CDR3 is TGCAGTGCTATAAGCGGGAGGGCCGGCACAGATACGCAGTATTTT. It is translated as CSAISGRAGTDTQYF.